The 3 T cell receptor beta chains presented below share a single source sample, sequenced in a study of molecular identifiers for immune sequencing clone quantification. MiXCR, run by TCRdb on the PCR reads, gives a single entry per CDR3 protein. The sample lists 550,000 to 750,000 distinct CDR3 sequences; nearly 20% were seen once. The sequenced sample consisted of naive CD8+ T cells from blood, with Jurkat cell RNA spiked in. As for subset: FACS-sorted CD8+CD4-CCR7+CD45RA+ naive T cells. These receptors came from a human donor in good health. Some libraries in this study had Jurkat cell RNA spiked in.

Regarding this clonotype: An end of the junction differs from the germline gene, which may be a read error. The J gene is TRBJ2-3, the V gene TRBV11-2; 12 nucleotides match TRBD2. CDR1 SGHAT and CDR2 FQNNGV come from the germline V gene. The CDR3 is 16 amino acids. The CDR3 DNA reads TGTGCCAGCAGCAAAGGACTAGCGGGGAGCACAGATACGCTGTATTTT. Its protein is CASSKGLAGSTDTLYF.

There are a few counts of this clonotype. V and J are TRBV2 and TRBJ2-7; D is possibly TRBD2 (6 bases). Germline V CDR1 and CDR2: SNHLY, FYNNEI. The length of the CDR3 is 15 residues. V shed 6 bases and J shed 5 bases, with 20 bases lying between them. The CDR3 DNA is TGTGCCAGCAGCGAACTGTCTGGGGGGAGCCACGAGCAGTACTTC. Amino acids: CASSELSGGSHEQYF.

This clonotype was found many times. J is TRBJ1-1 and V is TRBV6-5; D not resolved. Germline V lookup: CDR1 MNHEY, CDR2 SVGAGI. This CDR3 has 14 amino acids. V shed 5 bases and J shed 1 base, with 11 bases lying between them. For the CDR3, the DNA is TGTGCCAGCAGTCCACTCAGCGAGAACACTGAAGCTTTCTTT. It specifies CASSPLSENTEAFF.